Listed below are T cell receptor beta chains from one sample, sequenced in a study of blood T cell repertoires in COVID-19. TCRdb's copy holds only in-frame clones and misses some; the assay was immunoSEQ multiplex PCR. Of some 150,000 clones listed, 70% to 90% are singletons. Material for sequencing was peripheral blood. These receptor sequences come from a man in his sixties who had recovered from COVID-19. Each CDR3 is given with its conserved first and last residue.

TRBV6-2/TRBV6-3	TRBJ1-6	CASSTRQGPNDF
TRBV7-2	TRBJ2-5	CASSLLGAQETQYF
TRBV5-6	TRBJ2-3	CASSFGRVGNTQYF
TRBV19	TRBJ1-4	CASSTGEGPATNEKLFF
TRBV19	TRBJ2-7	CASSTGTYEQYF
TRBV7-8	TRBJ1-1	CASSRDRGNTEAFF
TRBV7-6	TRBJ1-5	CASSPGEGGSIVQPQHF
TRBV7-6	TRBJ2-5	CASSLGSEETQYF
TRBV30	TRBJ2-3	CAWSSEADTQYF
TRBV19	TRBJ1-4	CASSPRFATNEKLFF
TRBV5-4	TRBJ2-1	CASSLESVRNEQFF
TRBV4-2	TRBJ1-2	CASSQAETGGKSSYTF
TRBV5-1	TRBJ2-1	CASSSGGGIYNEQFF
TRBV6-2/TRBV6-3	TRBJ1-2	CASSPRDFYGYTF
TRBV3-1/TRBV3-2	TRBJ2-1	CASSQDYTPSYNEQFF
TRBV7-9	TRBJ2-7	CASSGDAAPVEQYF
TRBV7-6	TRBJ2-1	CACARGGNYNEQFF
TRBV10-3	TRBJ1-1	CASEKETGGNFEAFF
TRBV10-3	TRBJ1-4	CAISESDRKEKLFF
TRBV6-5	TRBJ2-5	CASSYGASPRLETQYF
TRBV9	TRBJ2-1	CASSVSFPYNEQFF
TRBV19	TRBJ2-2	CASSLGGANTGELFF
TRBV6-5	TRBJ1-1	CASKGHLNTEAFF
TRBV9	TRBJ2-3	CASSVGVADVTDTQYF
TRBV5-1	TRBJ1-2	CASSLGIRQGGGYTF
TRBV19	TRBJ1-5	CASSNAVNQPQHF
TRBV10-3	TRBJ2-3	CAIRPDRLTDTQYF
TRBV7-9	TRBJ2-1	CASSSIGLAAYSYNEQFF
TRBV14	TRBJ1-4	CASSLMGGTDGEKLFF
TRBV9	TRBJ2-2	CASSVGQAENTGELFF
TRBV5-1	TRBJ1-2	CASSLGRTDNYGYTF
TRBV6-5	TRBJ2-2	CASSLGLTGGPGELFF
TRBV5-4	TRBJ2-5	CASSLGGTSVQETQYF
TRBV27	TRBJ2-6	CASSLRLTYEAQGASGANVLTF
TRBV3-1/TRBV3-2	TRBJ2-3	CASSDSGGLGQTDTQYF
TRBV5-6	TRBJ1-3	CASSRQLSGNTIYF
TRBV4-1	TRBJ1-5	CASSHPPDNQPQHF
TRBV6-1	TRBJ1-5	CASSEEFNSNQPQHF
TRBV30	TRBJ1-3	CAWTGGSGNTIYF
TRBV11-1	TRBJ2-4	CASSSPGIGGIQYF